The sequence of this TCR beta chain was determined in a study of blood T cells in healthy people across ages. Study summary: T cells yielded about one barcoded beta molecule per two cells through template switching.

Study outcomes and limitations: Age brought a roughly linear fall in TCR beta diversity measured per million T cells.

With 1 base removed from V and 6 bases from J, the gap between germline ends came to 11 bases. CDR1 is SQVTM, CDR2 ANQGSEA, per germline. This CDR3 contains 13 residues. Donors were healthy Caucasian individuals from Russia aged roughly 6 to 95. Drawing of peripheral blood yielded 7.5 to 10 milliliters from each donor. Primed by a sample-barcoded 5' primer and a J-beta primer mix, a second PCR proceeded for about 6 to 12 cycles. TCRdb used MiXCR to reprocess the 5' RACE reads, holding one entry per CDR3 protein. The table has roughly 1,500,000 distinct CDR3 sequences, approximately 38% seen once. This clonotype has a count of ten or more. Its antigen remains unknown.

Input material: blood. This chain links TRBV29-1 with TRBJ2-3; D gene ambiguous. The sequence was collected from a woman under 30 in good health. The CDR3 region has the DNA TGCAGCGTTGAAGCTCGCTTTGGCGATACGCAGTATTTT. Translated: CSVEARFGDTQYF.